The rows below give T cell receptor beta chains drawn from one sample of a study of OX40 agonist ivuxolimab in advanced cancers. Method: immunoSEQ multiplex PCR; TCRdb's copy keeps in-frame clones and lacks some. The sample holds 55,000 to 85,000 clones, under 90% seen once. The sample here was CD4+ or CD8+ T cells sorted from blood, taken in a trial of the OX40 agonist ivuxolimab. Every receptor here comes from an adult with an advanced solid tumor such as melanoma, head and neck, liver or kidney cancer. Each CDR3 is given with its conserved first and last residue. D genes are given only for firm matches. Rows may omit the clone size; those that give it use once, few, many or a size class.

>.|TRBV7-9|.|TRBJ2-3|13
TGTGCCAGCAGCCCTAGAGGGCCAGATACGCAGTATTTT
CASSPRGPDTQYF
>.|TRBV9|.|TRBJ2-7|15
TGTGCCAGCAGCGTAGAGGGTCAGGGCGGGCACGAGCAGTACTTC
CASSVEGQGGHEQYF
>.|TRBV7-2|TRBD1|TRBJ2-7|15
TGTGCCAGCAGCCCCCGGACAGGTCCGGGCTACGAGCAGTACTTC
CASSPRTGPGYEQYF
>.|TRBV6-6|.|TRBJ1-1|13
TGTGCCAGCAGTTACTCGCGCGGGTCTGAAGCTTTCTTT
CASSYSRGSEAFF
>once|TRBV5-4|TRBD2|TRBJ2-3|15
TGTGCCAGCAGCTTAAGCGGGGCACGCGCAGATACGCAGTATTTT
CASSLSGARADTQYF
>few|TRBV15|.|TRBJ1-1|15
TGTGCCACCAGCAGAGATAAAGGCTCGAACACTGAAGCTTTCTTT
CATSRDKGSNTEAFF
>.|TRBV30|.|TRBJ2-3|12
TGTGCCTGGTCCCTGCACCCAGATACGCAGTATTTT
CAWSLHPDTQYF
>.|TRBV5-1|.|TRBJ2-7|16
TGCGCCAGCAGCTTGGGAGGGACACATCAATCCTACGAGCAGTACTTC
CASSLGGTHQSYEQYF
>.|TRBV4-1|TRBD1|TRBJ1-6|15
TGCGCCAGCAGCCAAAGGGACAGGGGCAATTCACCCCTCCACTTT
CASSQRDRGNSPLHF
>.|TRBV7-2|.|TRBJ2-4|17
TGTGCCAGCAGCCCAGGTCGAGGGAGAACCCACGAAAACATTCAGTACTTC
CASSPGRGRTHENIQYF
>.|TRBV7-2|.|TRBJ1-2|14
TGTGCCAGCAGCCCCCTACAGGGTAACTATGGCTACACCTTC
CASSPLQGNYGYTF
>few|TRBV10-2|TRBD2|TRBJ2-5|18
TGCGCCAGCAGCGCGAGTTTCTATTCGACTAGCGGGGAAGAGACCCAGTACTTC
CASSASFYSTSGEETQYF
>.|TRBV25-1|.|TRBJ1-1|12
TGTGCCAGCAGCTTCTCGGGGTTTGAAGCTTTCTTT
CASSFSGFEAFF
>.|TRBV30|.|TRBJ2-7|15
TGTGCCTGGAGTGTAAGGGTAGGGAGAACCTACGAGCAGTACTTC
CAWSVRVGRTYEQYF
>.|TRBV18|TRBD1|TRBJ1-2|16
TGTGCCAGCTCCGCAGAAGACGGACAGGGGTCCTATGGCTACACCTTC
CASSAEDGQGSYGYTF
>.|TRBV6-1|TRBD1|TRBJ1-5|14
TGTGCCAGCCTGGGACAGGGGGCGCTTCAGCCCCAGCATTTT
CASLGQGALQPQHF
>.|TRBV6-5|TRBD1|TRBJ1-4|14
TGTGCCAGCAGTTCGACAGGGGTGAGGGAAAAACTGTTTTTT
CASSSTGVREKLFF
>.|TRBV7-6|TRBD2|TRBJ2-2|15
TGTGCCAGCAGTAAGACTAGCGGGGGGACCGGGGAGCTGTTTTTT
CASSKTSGGTGELFF
>.|TRBV7-2|TRBD1|TRBJ1-1|17
TGTGCCAGCAGCTTAGTGGCTGTCGGACAGGGGGGCCCTGAAGCTTTCTTT
CASSLVAVGQGGPEAFF
>.|TRBV2|.|TRBJ1-2|14
TGTGCCAGCGCGGCCGCGGGGATGTTCGGGGCCTACACCTTC
CASAAAGMFGAYTF